This passage covers 9 T cell receptor beta chains from one sample sequenced in a study of shared clonotypes between healthy human individuals. TCRdb's copy holds only in-frame clones and misses some; the assay was immunoSEQ multiplex PCR. Among about 120,000 clones listed, roughly two thirds were seen once. Material for sequencing was memory CD8+ T cells sorted from blood. Subset defined: CD45RO+ cells pooled with CCR7-negative TemRA cells. The receptors derive from a woman aged 25 to 39 in good health.

The V call is TRBV15, the J call TRBJ1-4; perhaps TRBD1 as D (5 bases). CDR3 length: 14 residues. Germline V gene data show CDR1 as LNHNV and CDR2 as YYDKDF (reference sequence). V was clipped by 0 bases and J by 5 bases, with 7 bases between them. CDR3 region: CATSREPGNEKLFF. CDR3 DNA: TGTGCCACCAGCAGAGAACCAGGGAATGAAAAACTGTTTTTT.

The sample holds many counts of this clone. J is TRBJ2-7 and V is TRBV6-5; 8 bases match TRBD1. The CDR3 covers 14 residues. Unmatched junction bases numbered 8, after V lost 7 bases and J lost 3 bases. In germline, CDR1 is MNHEY, CDR2 SVGAGI. CDR3 amino acids: CASKETGEVYEQYF. CDR3 nucleotide sequence: TGTGCCAGCAAAGAGACAGGGGAGGTCTACGAGCAGTACTTC.

The genes are TRBV7-2 and TRBJ2-7; 7 bases map to TRBD1. V trimming: 6 bases; J trimming: 4 bases; junction bases outside the gene matches: 6. Germline values: CDR1 SGHTA, CDR2 FQGNSA. CDR3 size: 13 residues. The CDR3 nucleotides read TGTGCCAGCAGGCAGGACAGGAGATACGAGCAGTACTTC. This encodes CASRQDRRYEQYF.

This clone was detected only once. This sequence joins TRBV6-5 and TRBJ2-1; no clear D. The germline V gene encodes CDR1 MNHEY and CDR2 SVGAGI. The V end lost 6 bases, the J end lost 4 bases, and 13 bases lay between the germline ends. This CDR3 comprises 14 residues. DNA for the CDR3: TGTGCCAGCAGGCCATCTGTGGGGTACAATGAGCAGTTCTTC. The encoded protein is CASRPSVGYNEQFF.

V gene TRBV5-5 combines with J gene TRBJ1-2; D is unclear. The CDR3 totals 16 residues. Between the trimmed V and J ends, which lost 3 bases and 4 bases, there was a span of 19 bases. CDR1 SGHKS and CDR2 YYEKEE come from the germline V gene (reference sequence). The CDR3 spells CASSSDTTWATYGYTF. In DNA, the CDR3 is TGTGCCAGCAGCTCCGACACCACCTGGGCCACCTATGGCTACACCTTC.

This clone was found a few times. V usage is TRBV28 and J usage is TRBJ1-2; no clear D. The CDR3 is 15 amino acids. CDR1 and CDR2 (germline): MDHEN, SYDVKM. V shed 5 bases and J shed 4 bases, with 17 bases lying between them. CDR3 residues: CASSPTSAGIYGYTF. In DNA form, the CDR3 reads TGTGCCAGCAGTCCGACATCCGCGGGGATCTATGGCTACACCTTC.

The gene calls are TRBV18 and TRBJ2-5, with D perhaps TRBD1 (5 bases). Trimming stripped 3 bases from V and 3 bases from J, with 8 bases between. There are 13 residues in the CDR3. Germline CDR1 reads KGHSH; CDR2 reads LQKENI. The CDR3, as DNA: TGTGCCAGCTCACCTCCCAGGGAAGAGACCCAGTACTTC. This sequence encodes CASSPPREETQYF.

The DNA of the CDR3 is TGTGCCAGCAGCTTGACAGGAGCTAGCAATCAGCCCCAGCATTTT. Its translation is CASSLTGASNQPQHF. The chain links TRBV28 to TRBJ1-5; perhaps TRBD1 as D (6 bases). The V and J ends lost 6 bases and 0 bases respectively, with 12 bases between them. Germline CDR1 is MDHEN and CDR2 is SYDVKM. The CDR3 has 15 residues.

This sequence joins TRBV28 and TRBJ2-2; D is undetermined. The CDR3 is 16 amino acids. Trimming left V 7 bases short and J 5 bases short, with 20 bases between. Per the germline V gene, CDR1 is MDHEN and CDR2 is SYDVKM. In DNA, the CDR3 is TGTGCCAGCACCTCTCACTGGGTTTTTAATACCGGGGAGCTGTTTTTT. It translates to CASTSHWVFNTGELFF.